The subject of this entry is one T cell receptor (beta chain). Antigen specificity is unknown. Clones were sequenced by immunoSEQ multiplex PCR, and TCRdb holds only the in-frame ones, with some missing. This sample carries roughly 640,000 clones, roughly 70% of them seen once, and the ten largest clones take about 1.7%. The CDR3 is 13 residues long. Germline CDR1 SNHLY, CDR2 FYNNEI. V was clipped by 3 bases and J by 8 bases, with 11 bases between them. The data stem from a study of shared clonotypes between healthy human individuals. Findings and caveats of the study: Rarefaction gave evidence that sorted-subset sequencing remained incomplete despite large depth.

The source material was memory CD4+ T cells sorted from blood. Specified subset: CD45RA-negative fraction. This receptor was identified in a young woman in good health. The chain couples TRBV2 to TRBJ1-5; D ambiguous. The CDR3 DNA reads as TGTGCCAGCAGTGAGCTGGGTAGCGAGCCCCAGCATTTT. Translated, it gives CASSELGSEPQHF.